One sample yielded the 22 T cell receptor beta chains listed below, sequenced in a study of regulatory T cells in long-lasting Graves disease (dated by TCRdb to the early 2020s). The time point label on this specimen signifies: newly diagnosed GD, antithyroid drugs for less than 3 months. For both TCR sequencing and RNA sequencing, RNA was extracted from PBMCs in TRIzol. The library relied on multiplex PCR. The listed sequencing device is Illumina HiSeq 4000. To build TCR beta libraries, CDR3 regions were amplified by Arm-PCR using iRepertoire HTBI primers. The public sequencing data were trimmed at Q25 with fastp and processed into clonotypes with MiXCR by TCRdb, which kept only in-frame beta chains. Each CDR3 protein gets just one entry, which takes the most common genes and DNA from the rows behind it. In this sample the table shows 550,000 to 650,000 distinct CDR3 sequences, approximately 16% of which occur a single time. The ten largest clones add up to around 12% of the sample.

Another study also made use of these data, one on T cells in Graves' hyperthyroidism and ophthalmopathy.

This sample comprised peripheral blood mononuclear cells (PBMCs), obtained at new diagnosis, from a patient treated with antithyroid drugs. These receptor sequences come from a man aged 18 to 29 with Graves disease. Donor details come from another sample of the same person, matched by shared clones.

This clonotype was picked up many times. The chain carries TRBV30 and TRBJ1-1, with D unclear. Germline V lookup: CDR1 GTSNPN, CDR2 SVGIG (reference sequence). The CDR3 loop spans 13 amino acids. The V end was cut by 5 bases, the J end by 1 base, with 11 bases between. In DNA form, the CDR3 reads TGTGCCTGGCACGAGGGTAAGAACACTGAAGCTTTCTTT. Translating it yields CAWHEGKNTEAFF.

The V and J genes are TRBV7-9 and TRBJ2-3, with TRBD2 identical over 9 bases. CDR1 is SEHNR, CDR2 FQNEAQ, per germline (reference sequence). The V gene end was trimmed by 5 bases and the J gene end by 5 bases; junction bases not matched to a gene: 14. CDR3 length: 17 amino acids. The DNA of the CDR3 is TGTGCCAGCAGCCCACGCCCTGGCGGGAGGGTAGGAGATACGCAGTATTTT. Translating it yields CASSPRPGGRVGDTQYF.

The chain uses TRBV5-1 and TRBJ2-2; no clear D gene. CDR1 and CDR2 from the germline V gene are SGHRS and YFSETQ. The CDR3 contains 13 residues. V was shortened by 0 bases and J by 7 bases, with 7 bases between the two germline ends. The CDR3 bases are TGCGCCAGCAGCTTGGACGGAAACGGGGAGCTGTTTTTT. This gives the protein CASSLDGNGELFF.

This clonotype was counted a few times. The chain is built from TRBV20-1 and TRBJ2-1; no reliable D call. CDR1 is DFQATT, CDR2 SNEGSKA, per germline (reference sequence). The V and J ends lost 5 bases and 2 bases respectively, with 28 bases between them. This CDR3 is built from 19 residues. The CDR3: CSAPHPPARDLRTYNEQFF. CDR3 nucleotide sequence: TGCAGTGCTCCTCATCCCCCCGCCCGAGACTTGAGGACCTACAATGAGCAGTTCTTC.

For this clonotype: A much larger clone is a single base away; this may be a read error. The V gene is TRBV20-1, the J gene TRBJ2-1, with 7 bases lining up with TRBD2. Germline CDR1 and CDR2: DFQATT and SNEGSKA (reference sequence). The V segment lost 1 base and the J segment 2 bases; nucleotides outside the gene matches: 5. The length of the CDR3 is 15 residues. The chain's CDR3 is CSARGSSGPYNEQFF. CDR3 coding DNA: TGCAGTGCTAGAGGCTCTAGCGGACCCTACAATGAGCAGTTCTTC.

Concerning this clonotype itself: Just one base apart from a much larger clone, this may be a read error. V and J are TRBV20-1 and TRBJ2-5; D is possibly TRBD2 (5 bases). This CDR3 is 14 amino acids long. Per germline, CDR1 DFQATT and CDR2 SNEGSKA (reference sequence). The CDR3 region is CSTRDYRGQETQYF. The CDR3 coding sequence is TGCAGTACTAGAGATTATCGGGGCCAAGAGACCCAGTACTTC.

This clonotype was seen ten or more times. V usage is TRBV10-3 and J usage is TRBJ1-1, with D hard to call. The germline V gene encodes CDR1 ENHRY and CDR2 SYGVKD. V was trimmed by 2 bases and J by 1 base, leaving 8 bases between them. The CDR3 spans 14 residues. For the CDR3, the DNA is TGTGCCATCAGTGAGAGGGCGCAGAACACTGAAGCTTTCTTT. Its protein is CAISERAQNTEAFF.

The chain has TRBV19 and TRBJ1-2; perhaps TRBD1 as D (5 bases). V shed 6 bases and J shed 4 bases, with 12 bases lying between them. The germline CDR1 and CDR2 sequences are LNHDA and SQIVND (reference sequence). The CDR3 loop spans 13 amino acids. The CDR3: CASSSPGLYGYTF. CDR3 sequence (DNA): TGTGCCAGTAGCTCCCCAGGGCTCTATGGCTACACCTTC.

The V call is TRBV9, the J call TRBJ2-1; D not resolved. The germline V and J ends were trimmed by 1 base and 2 bases, with 10 bases remaining between them. Germline CDR1 SGDLS, CDR2 YYNGEE. The length of the CDR3 is 15 residues. CDR3 in DNA: TGTGCCAGCAGCGTAAAGCCCAGTCCCTACAATGAGCAGTTCTTC. It encodes CASSVKPSPYNEQFF. The variable domain in full, with the rest retrieved from reference TRBV9 and TRBJ2-1, is DSGVTQTPKHLITATGQRVTLRCSPRSGDLSVYWYQQSLDQGLQFLIQYYNGEERAKGNILERFSAQQFPDLHSELNLSSLELGDSALYFCASSVKPSPYNEQFFGPGTRLTVL.

This rearrangement joins TRBV5-4 to TRBJ2-7; 8 bases match TRBD2. Germline CDR1 reads SGHNT; CDR2 reads YYREEE (reference sequence). The ends lost 7 bases at V and 0 bases at J; junction bases unmatched: 6. There are 14 residues in the CDR3. Here the CDR3 reads CASFPGGDSYEQYF. The DNA for the CDR3 is TGTGCCAGCTTCCCCGGGGGGGACTCCTACGAGCAGTACTTC.

This sequence joins TRBV6-1 and TRBJ1-3; D is unclear. The CDR3 is 16 amino acids. With 6 bases removed from V and 0 bases from J, the gap between germline ends came to 15 bases. Germline CDR1 reads MNHNS; CDR2 reads SASEGT. The CDR3 DNA follows: TGTGCCAGCAGCCGGGAGGCAGGAAGCTCTGGAAACACCATATATTTT. Translated, it gives CASSREAGSSGNTIYF.

This clonotype was observed at least ten times. The junction departs from germline at one end; a sequencing error may be responsible. This chain connects TRBV5-1 to TRBJ2-7; D is perhaps TRBD2 (6 bases). The CDR3 length is 14 residues. Germline V CDR1 and CDR2: SGHRS, YFSETQ. The CDR3 sequence: CASSPPGLSYEQYF. The CDR3 coding sequence is TGTGCCAGCAGTCCCCCGGGACTCAGCTACGAGCAGTACTTC.

Concerning this clonotype: A clone one base away is much larger, so this may be a read error. This sequence joins TRBV6-1 and TRBJ1-5; 7 nucleotides agree with TRBD1. The J segment lost 4 bases and the V segment lost 6 bases, leaving 9 bases of the junction unmatched. The CDR3 contains 15 residues. Germline lookup yields CDR1 MNHNS and CDR2 SASEGT. CDR3 sequence: CASRAVRQGNQPQHF. Here the CDR3 DNA reads TGTGCCAGCAGGGCGGTGCGACAGGGAAATCAGCCCCAGCATTTT.

This clonotype was seen only a few times. The rearrangement links TRBV5-1 to TRBJ2-5; 7 bases fit TRBD2. Germline values: CDR1 SGHRS, CDR2 YFSETQ. This CDR3 contains 15 residues. J gave up 0 bases and V 4 bases, and 6 bases lay outside the gene matches. The CDR3 DNA reads as TGCGCCAGCAGCCAAAATAGCGGGTACCAAGAGACCCAGTACTTC. Encoded protein: CASSQNSGYQETQYF.

This clonotype appeared many times. This chain links TRBV27 with TRBJ2-1, with D possibly TRBD2 on 6 matching bases. The CDR3 spans 20 residues. Trimming left V 9 bases short and J 2 bases short, with 32 bases between. The germline V gene has CDR1 MNHEY and CDR2 SMNVEV (reference sequence). The CDR3 DNA is TGTGCCAGTACCGAAAATAGTGGAGGGGCCGGACCCCCGCCCTACAATGAGCAGTTCTTC. This gives the protein CASTENSGGAGPPPYNEQFF.

This chain connects TRBV3-1 to TRBJ1-6, with D perhaps TRBD1 (5 bases). The V end was cut by 2 bases, the J end by 13 bases, with 18 bases between. The germline gives CDR1 LGHDT, CDR2 YNNKEL (reference sequence). The CDR3 loop spans 15 amino acids. The DNA of the CDR3 is TGTGCCAGCAGCCAAAATCTCGGGGGTTTATCCCCCCTCCACTTT. It is translated as CASSQNLGGLSPLHF.

The chain carries TRBV5-1 and TRBJ2-7, with D perhaps matching TRBD2 (6 bases). The CDR3 contains 16 residues. Germline V lookup: CDR1 SGHRS, CDR2 YFSETQ. The V end lost 6 bases, the J end lost 5 bases, and 24 bases lay between the germline ends. CDR3 sequence (DNA): TGCGCCAGCAAACCGGGGGACCTCCAGACCGGGGACGAGCAGTACTTC. Translated, it gives CASKPGDLQTGDEQYF.

V and J are TRBV5-5 and TRBJ2-1; 9 bases map to TRBD2. The V segment lost 0 bases and the J segment 8 bases; nucleotides outside the gene matches: 9. The CDR3 is 16 amino acids. The germline gives CDR1 SGHKS, CDR2 YYEKEE (reference sequence). Written as DNA, the CDR3 is TGTGCCAGCAGCTTGGGGGCGGGAGGGCCCCTTGATGAGCAGTTCTTC. Translated, it gives CASSLGAGGPLDEQFF.

This clonotype showed up many times. The rearrangement uses TRBV7-3 and TRBJ1-6; no clear D gene. CDR1 is SGHTA and CDR2 is FQGTGA in the germline V gene. The CDR3 extends over 13 amino acids. Trimming cost V 2 bases and J 5 bases, with 4 bases left between them. CDR3 sequence (DNA): TGTGCCAGCAGCTTACAGAATAATTCACCCCTCCACTTT. Its translation is CASSLQNNSPLHF.

This clonotype was counted at least ten times. The J gene is TRBJ2-1, the V gene TRBV27, with 9 positions matching TRBD1. The V gene end was trimmed by 5 bases and the J gene end by 7 bases; junction bases not matched to a gene: 6. There are 14 residues in the CDR3. Germline values: CDR1 MNHEY, CDR2 SMNVEV (reference sequence). CDR3 in amino acids: CASSVRDRDNEQFF. DNA for the CDR3: TGTGCCAGCAGTGTCCGGGACAGGGATAATGAGCAGTTCTTC.

This clonotype was seen many times. V is TRBV2 and J is TRBJ2-1, with 9 bases lining up with TRBD1. The CDR3 extends over 15 amino acids. CDR1 and CDR2 (germline): SNHLY, FYNNEI. V was clipped by 4 bases and J by 6 bases; unmatched bases: 7. This CDR3 is CASSGQGGSGNEQFF. In nucleotides, the CDR3 is TGTGCCAGCAGTGGACAGGGGGGATCTGGCAATGAGCAGTTCTTC.

There are many counts of this clonotype. The rearrangement joins TRBV12-3 or TRBV12-4 to TRBJ2-7; D is ambiguous. This CDR3 contains 12 residues. V was cut by 7 bases and J by 2 bases, with 9 bases left in between. Here the CDR3 DNA reads TGTGCCAGCAATCAGCATCCCTACGAGCAGTACTTC. Protein: CASNQHPYEQYF.